The 27 T cell receptor beta chains given below trace back to one sample, sequenced in a study of blood T cell repertoires in COVID-19. The table came from immunoSEQ multiplex PCR; TCRdb's copy has only in-frame clones and leaves some out. Found here are some 400,000 clones, nearly 90% of them singletons; the top ten hold 6.5%. The sequenced sample was peripheral blood. The receptor set was obtained from a man between 18 and 35 years old with active or convalescent COVID-19.

This clone was picked up one time. V gene TRBV3-1 (or the pseudogene TRBV3-2) combines with J gene TRBJ2-1; 8 positions agree with TRBD2. The germline V gene encodes CDR1 LGHDT and CDR2 YNNKEL (reference sequence). V was clipped by 0 bases and J by 6 bases; unmatched bases: 10. This CDR3 comprises 17 residues. The CDR3 loop is CASSQEDGREISNEQFF. CDR3 bases: TGTGCCAGCAGCCAAGAGGACGGGAGGGAAATTAGCAATGAGCAGTTCTTC.

This chain links TRBV27 with TRBJ1-2; D possibly corresponds to TRBD1 (5 bases). The germline V and J ends were trimmed by 3 bases and 2 bases, with 10 bases remaining between them. The CDR3 loop spans 14 amino acids. The germline gives CDR1 MNHEY, CDR2 SMNVEV (reference sequence). The CDR3 reads CASSFFGGNYGYTF. The CDR3 DNA sequence: TGTGCCAGCAGTTTCTTTGGGGGGAACTATGGCTACACCTTC.

The genes are TRBV10-2 and TRBJ2-7; 11 bases align to TRBD1. V lost 0 bases to trimming and J lost 2 bases; unmatched junction nucleotides: 6. The CDR3 totals 17 residues. Germline V gives CDR1 WSHSY, CDR2 SAAADI. CDR3 coding DNA: TGCGCCAGCAGTGAGTCTCGGACAGGGGGCGTCCCCTACGAGCAGTACTTC. Its translation is CASSESRTGGVPYEQYF.

The chain uses TRBV7-2 and TRBJ2-1; the match to TRBD1 covers 9 bases. The CDR3 contains 15 residues. Germline-derived CDR1 and CDR2 are SGHTA and FQGNSA. V gave up 5 bases and J gave up 9 bases; unmatched junction bases: 11. The CDR3 coding sequence is TGTGCCAGCAGCCTACAGGGGGCCGGTGCGGGTGAGCAGTTCTTC. It yields the protein CASSLQGAGAGEQFF.

Concerning this clone itself: At one of its ends the junction is not consistent with the germline gene, which may arise from a read error. The rearrangement links TRBV29-1 to TRBJ2-6; tentatively, D is TRBD1 (6 bases). This CDR3 comprises 15 residues. Germline loops: CDR1 SQVTM, CDR2 ANQGSEA. The CDR3 bases are TGCAGCGTTCCCGGGACAACCTCTGGGGCCAACGTGCTGACTTTC. Its protein is CSVPGTTSGANVLTF.

The rearrangement uses TRBV14 and TRBJ2-4, with TRBD1 as a possible D gene (5 bases). The V end lost 1 base, the J end lost 1 base, and 11 bases lay between the germline ends. The CDR3 spans 16 residues. Germline CDR1 SGHDN, CDR2 FVKESK. The CDR3 loop is CASSQAQGLAKNIQYF. In DNA form, the CDR3 reads TGTGCCAGCAGCCAAGCGCAGGGTTTGGCCAAAAACATTCAGTACTTC.

This clone was detected once. The chain joins TRBV6-4 to TRBJ2-2; perhaps TRBD1 as D (5 bases). Germline V CDR1 and CDR2: MRHNA, SNTAGT. Deletions cut 7 bases from V and 1 base from J, with 10 bases between. CDR3 length equals 14 residues. This CDR3 is CASMAGQNTGELFF. The CDR3 DNA reads as TGTGCCAGCATGGCCGGACAGAACACCGGGGAGCTGTTTTTT.

The chain employs TRBV28 and TRBJ1-2; D not certain. Germline V gene data show CDR1 as MDHEN and CDR2 as SYDVKM. V was clipped by 7 bases and J by 4 bases, with 13 bases between them. This CDR3 spans 13 amino acids. The CDR3 sequence: CASNYDNFYGYTF. CDR3 coding DNA: TGTGCCAGCAACTACGATAACTTCTATGGCTACACCTTC.

The V gene is TRBV2, the J gene TRBJ2-1, with TRBD1 identical over 10 bases. Germline loops: CDR1 SNHLY, CDR2 FYNNEI. With 4 bases clipped from V and 5 bases from J, the junction kept 11 bases outside the gene matches. This CDR3 has 17 amino acids. The chain's CDR3 is CASSGQGAMSLNNEQFF. For the CDR3, the DNA is TGTGCCAGCAGTGGACAGGGGGCGATGTCCCTCAACAATGAGCAGTTCTTC.

On this clone: The same CDR3 also results from other DNA sequences found in this sample. The chain is built from TRBV19 and TRBJ2-7; 8 nucleotides align to TRBD1. This CDR3 spans 14 amino acids. Germline loops: CDR1 LNHDA, CDR2 SQIVND (reference sequence). The V segment lost 6 bases and the J segment 3 bases; nucleotides outside the gene matches: 7. The CDR3 protein is CASSPGTGDYEQYF. The CDR3 DNA reads TGTGCCAGTAGCCCCGGGACAGGAGACTACGAGCAGTACTTC.

The chain carries TRBV6-5 and TRBJ1-5, with a weak D call TRBD1 (5 bases). V lost 6 bases and J 0 bases, leaving 12 bases between the germline ends. CDR1 and CDR2 (germline): MNHEY, SVGAGI. The CDR3 sequence is 15 residues long. The CDR3 sequence is CASRQVPDSNQPQHF. Here the CDR3 DNA reads TGTGCCAGCAGACAGGTGCCAGATAGCAATCAGCCCCAGCATTTT.

The rearrangement links TRBV27 to TRBJ1-2; D not certain. Germline V CDR1 and CDR2: MNHEY, SMNVEV (reference sequence). V was pared by 2 bases and J by 4 bases, with 8 bases between. The CDR3 spans 13 residues. CDR3 DNA: TGTGCCAGCAGTTTAGGCGGCCGCTATGGCTACACCTTC. Its protein is CASSLGGRYGYTF.

The chain uses TRBV10-3 and TRBJ2-5, with D maybe TRBD1 (6 bases). The germline gives CDR1 ENHRY, CDR2 SYGVKD. The CDR3 extends over 13 amino acids. V lost 5 bases and J 2 bases, leaving 9 bases between the germline ends. CDR3 nucleotide sequence: TGTGCCATCAGTACACAGGGTCAAGAGACCCAGTACTTC. Its translation: CAISTQGQETQYF.

This chain uses TRBV11-3 with TRBJ2-5; TRBD1 might be the D (6 bases). The CDR3 spans 14 residues. Trimming removed 4 bases at V and 2 bases at J, with 11 bases between. Germline V gives CDR1 SGHNT, CDR2 YENEEA. CDR3 region: CASSSRDKQETQYF. As DNA, the CDR3 is TGTGCCAGCAGCTCCCGGGACAAGCAAGAGACCCAGTACTTC.

V is TRBV19 and J is TRBJ1-1; TRBD1 aligns across 7 bases. Germline V gene data show CDR1 as LNHDA and CDR2 as SQIVND (reference sequence). The length of the CDR3 is 15 residues. The ends lost 5 bases at V and 5 bases at J; junction bases unmatched: 11. CDR3 residues: CASSATGSGNTEAFF. The DNA for the CDR3 is TGTGCCAGTAGTGCGACAGGGTCCGGGAATACTGAAGCTTTCTTT.

This clone was recorded only once. The sample holds other DNA sequences that translate to the same CDR3. V and J are TRBV24-1 and TRBJ1-2; 8 nucleotides align to TRBD1. The germline CDR1 and CDR2 sequences are KGHDR and SFDVKD. The ends lost 4 bases at V and 5 bases at J; junction bases unmatched: 5. The CDR3 extends over 14 amino acids. The CDR3 reads CATSDETGVYGYTF. Here the CDR3 DNA reads TGTGCCACCAGTGACGAGACAGGGGTTTATGGCTACACCTTC.

The chain combines TRBV7-3 with TRBJ2-2, with D perhaps matching TRBD1 (6 bases). Germline V gene sequence: CDR1 SGHTA, CDR2 FQGTGA. With 5 bases removed from V and 2 bases from J, the gap between germline ends came to 15 bases. This CDR3 has 16 amino acids. The CDR3 DNA reads as TGTGCCAGCAGCCGACAACCGGGACAAAACACCGGGGAGCTGTTTTTT. Encoded protein: CASSRQPGQNTGELFF.

Turning to this clone: Other DNA sequences in this sample translate to the same CDR3. This chain uses TRBV18 with TRBJ1-6; D is ambiguous. Trimming took off 3 bases at V and 0 bases at J, with 6 bases between the two ends. CDR3 size: 15 residues. Germline V CDR1 and CDR2: KGHSH, LQKENI. DNA of the CDR3: TGTGCCAGCTCACCGTCCAGCTCCTATAATTCACCCCTCCACTTT. This translates into CASSPSSSYNSPLHF.

The rearrangement joins TRBV19 to TRBJ2-3, with 12 bases lining up with TRBD2. From germline, CDR1 is LNHDA and CDR2 SQIVND (reference sequence). After removal of 5 bases from V and 0 bases from J, the junction contained 9 bases not matched to a gene. This CDR3 has 18 residues. Written as DNA, the CDR3 is TGTGCCAGTAGTCCGGGGCTAGCGGGAGGGACTAGCACAGATACGCAGTATTTT. Its translation is CASSPGLAGGTSTDTQYF.

The V gene is TRBV4-3, the J gene TRBJ1-5; tentative D call: TRBD1 (6 bases). The CDR3 runs to 14 residues. Trimming stripped 6 bases from V and 1 base from J, with 10 bases between. Germline V gene sequence: CDR1 LGHNA, CDR2 YSLEER. The CDR3 loop reads CASSPDRSNQPQHF. The CDR3 DNA reads as TGCGCCAGCAGTCCGGACAGAAGCAATCAGCCCCAGCATTTT.

The CDR3 here is CASSLASHQPQHF. CDR3 DNA: TGTGCCAGCAGTTTAGCCTCTCATCAGCCCCAGCATTTT. V gene TRBV12-3 or TRBV12-4 combines with J gene TRBJ1-5, with D hard to call. Trimming pared 0 bases from V and 5 bases from J, leaving 5 bases between. This CDR3 region has 13 residues.

This rearrangement joins TRBV4-1 to TRBJ1-5; possibly TRBD1 for D (5 bases). Deletions cut 0 bases from V and 4 bases from J, with 13 bases between. CDR1 is MGHRA and CDR2 is YSYEKL in the germline V gene. The CDR3 is 16 residues long. The CDR3: CASSQDYQGSNQPQHF. CDR3 nucleotide sequence: TGCGCCAGCAGCCAAGATTATCAGGGTAGTAATCAGCCCCAGCATTTT.

The chain links TRBV9 to TRBJ2-2; 7 nucleotides agree with TRBD2. CDR3 size: 16 residues. V gave up 1 base and J gave up 1 base; unmatched junction bases: 4. Germline V gene lookup returns CDR1 SGDLS and CDR2 YYNGEE. The CDR3 is CASSVRLAENTGELFF. In DNA, the CDR3 is TGTGCCAGCAGCGTAAGGCTAGCGGAGAACACCGGGGAGCTGTTTTTT.

This sequence joins TRBV4-1 and TRBJ1-5; no reliable D call. The V gene's germline CDR1 is MGHRA and CDR2 YSYEKL. This CDR3 is built from 12 residues. Trimming shortened V by 4 bases and J by 7 bases, and 8 bases separated the two germline ends. The chain's CDR3 is CASSPGGQPQHF. In DNA form, the CDR3 reads TGCGCCAGCAGCCCGGGAGGCCAGCCCCAGCATTTT.

The rearrangement links TRBV6-5 to TRBJ2-1; 7 bases are shared with TRBD1. Germline CDR1 and CDR2: MNHEY and SVGAGI. V lost 6 bases, J lost 7 bases, and 12 bases stayed unmatched. The CDR3 has 15 residues. The CDR3 spells CASRNPGGTGNEQFF. CDR3 bases: TGTGCCAGCAGAAACCCAGGGGGAACTGGGAATGAGCAGTTCTTC.

This chain links TRBV2 with TRBJ2-7, with D possibly being TRBD2 (6 bases). Per germline, CDR1 SNHLY and CDR2 FYNNEI. Trimming cost V 3 bases and J 2 bases, with 14 bases left between them. This CDR3 has 15 amino acids. DNA for the CDR3: TGTGCCAGCAGTGAGACTGGAGCGGGCCCCTACGAGCAGTACTTC. Residues: CASSETGAGPYEQYF.

The chain links TRBV5-5 to TRBJ1-4, with 10 bases that match TRBD1. Trimming at V came to 1 base and at J to 8 bases, leaving 11 bases not matched to a gene. The CDR3 runs to 17 residues. CDR1 and CDR2 from the germline V gene are SGHKS and YYEKEE (reference sequence). The CDR3 DNA is TGTGCCAGCAGCTTGTTGGGGTCTGGGACAGGGGTGGAAAAACTGTTTTTT. Residues: CASSLLGSGTGVEKLFF. The full variable domain, in which reference TRBV5-5 and TRBJ1-4 provide the parts outside the CDR3, is DAGVTQSPTHLIKTRGQQVTLRCSPISGHKSVSWYQQVLGQGPQFIFQYYEKEERGRGNFPDRFSARQFPNYSSELNVNALLLGDSALYLCASSLLGSGTGVEKLFFGSGTQLSVL.